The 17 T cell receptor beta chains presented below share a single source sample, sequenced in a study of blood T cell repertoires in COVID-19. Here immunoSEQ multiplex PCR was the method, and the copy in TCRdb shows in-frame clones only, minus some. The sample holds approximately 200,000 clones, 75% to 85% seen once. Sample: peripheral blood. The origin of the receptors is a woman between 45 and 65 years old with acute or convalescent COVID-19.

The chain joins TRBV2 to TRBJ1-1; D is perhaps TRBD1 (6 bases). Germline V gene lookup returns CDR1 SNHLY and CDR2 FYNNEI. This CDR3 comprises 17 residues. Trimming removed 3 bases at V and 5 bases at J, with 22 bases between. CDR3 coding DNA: TGTGCCAGCAGTGATCCCGGACAGAAAGGGAGTGGTACTGAAGCTTTCTTT. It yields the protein CASSDPGQKGSGTEAFF.

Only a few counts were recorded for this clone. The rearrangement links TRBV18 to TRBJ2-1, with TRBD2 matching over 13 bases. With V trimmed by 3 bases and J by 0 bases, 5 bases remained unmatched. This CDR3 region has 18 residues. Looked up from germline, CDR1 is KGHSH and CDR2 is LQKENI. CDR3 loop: CASSPETSGGSSYNEQFF. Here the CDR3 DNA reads TGTGCCAGCTCACCGGAGACTAGCGGGGGGAGCTCCTACAATGAGCAGTTCTTC. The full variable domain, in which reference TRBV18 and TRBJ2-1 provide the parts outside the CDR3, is NAGVMQNPRHLVRRRGQEARLRCSPMKGHSHVYWYRQLPEEGLKFMVYLQKENIIDESGMPKERFSAEFPKEGPSILRIQQVVRGDSAAYFCASSPETSGGSSYNEQFFGPGTRLTVL.

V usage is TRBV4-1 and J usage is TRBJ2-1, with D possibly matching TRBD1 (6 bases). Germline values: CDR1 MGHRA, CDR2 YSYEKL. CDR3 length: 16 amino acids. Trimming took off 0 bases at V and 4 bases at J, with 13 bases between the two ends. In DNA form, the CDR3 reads TGCGCCAGCAGCCAAGATAACCTGGGGGCGTACAATGAGCAGTTCTTC. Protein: CASSQDNLGAYNEQFF.

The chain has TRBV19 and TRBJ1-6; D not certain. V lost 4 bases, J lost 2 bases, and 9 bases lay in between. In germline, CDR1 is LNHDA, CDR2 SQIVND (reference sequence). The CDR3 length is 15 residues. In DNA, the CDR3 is TGTGCCAGTAGTAACGCGGGGACCTATAATTCACCCCTCCACTTT. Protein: CASSNAGTYNSPLHF. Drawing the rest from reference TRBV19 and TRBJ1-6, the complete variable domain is DGGITQSPKYLFRKEGQNVTLSCEQNLNHDAMYWYRQDPGQGLRLIYYSQIVNDFQKGDIAEGYSVSREKKESFPLTVTSAQKNPTAFYLCASSNAGTYNSPLHFGNGTRLTVT.

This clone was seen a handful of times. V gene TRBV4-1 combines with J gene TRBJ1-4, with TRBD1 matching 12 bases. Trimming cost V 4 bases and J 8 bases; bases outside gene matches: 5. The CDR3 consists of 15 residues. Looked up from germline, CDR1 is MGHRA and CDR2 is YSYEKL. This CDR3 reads CASSRDGTGGEKLFF. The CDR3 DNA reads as TGCGCCAGCAGCCGGGACGGGACAGGGGGCGAAAAACTGTTTTTT.

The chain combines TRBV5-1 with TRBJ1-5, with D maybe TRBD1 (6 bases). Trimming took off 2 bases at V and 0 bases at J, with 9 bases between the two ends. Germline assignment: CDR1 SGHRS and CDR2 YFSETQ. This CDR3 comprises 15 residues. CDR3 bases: TGCGCCAGCAGCTTACAGGGAAATAGCAATCAGCCCCAGCATTTT. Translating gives CASSLQGNSNQPQHF.

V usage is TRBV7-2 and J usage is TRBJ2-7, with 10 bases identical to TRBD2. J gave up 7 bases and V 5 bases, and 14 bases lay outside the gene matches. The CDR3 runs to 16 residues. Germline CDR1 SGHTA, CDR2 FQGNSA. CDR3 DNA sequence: TGTGCCAGCAGCCATCTATTAGCGGGGGGACTAGGGGAGCAGTACTTC. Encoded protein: CASSHLLAGGLGEQYF.

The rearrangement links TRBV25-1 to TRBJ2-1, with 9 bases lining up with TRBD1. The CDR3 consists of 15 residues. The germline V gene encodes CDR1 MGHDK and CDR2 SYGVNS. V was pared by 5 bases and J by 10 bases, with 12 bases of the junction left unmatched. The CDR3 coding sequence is TGTGCCAGCAGTCCTAAGGGACAGGGCCGAGTGGAGCAGTTCTTC. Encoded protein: CASSPKGQGRVEQFF.

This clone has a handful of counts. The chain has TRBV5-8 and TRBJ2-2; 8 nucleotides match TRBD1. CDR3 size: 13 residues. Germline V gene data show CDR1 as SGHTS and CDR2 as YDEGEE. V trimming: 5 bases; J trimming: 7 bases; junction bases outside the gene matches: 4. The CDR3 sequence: CASRQDRVGELFF. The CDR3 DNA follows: TGTGCCAGCAGGCAGGACAGGGTCGGGGAGCTGTTTTTT.

CDR3 bases: TGTGCCAGCAGTCCCGCACTAGCGATCCCCGAGCAGTACTTC. This codes for CASSPALAIPEQYF. The genes are TRBV27 and TRBJ2-7; 7 bases line up with TRBD2. V lost 5 bases and J lost 6; bases outside the gene matches: 10. The CDR3 consists of 14 residues. Germline assignment: CDR1 MNHEY and CDR2 SMNVEV (reference sequence).

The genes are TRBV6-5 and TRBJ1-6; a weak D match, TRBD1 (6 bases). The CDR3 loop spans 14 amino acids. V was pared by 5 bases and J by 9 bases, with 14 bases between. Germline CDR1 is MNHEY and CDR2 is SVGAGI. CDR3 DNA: TGTGCCAGCAGTCCGGGACAAGCAGTTTCACCCCTCCACTTT. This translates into CASSPGQAVSPLHF.

CDR3 in DNA: TGTGCCTGGCAAGTTTACATGAACACTGAAGCTTTCTTT. This encodes CAWQVYMNTEAFF. The rearrangement uses TRBV30 and TRBJ1-1; no clear D gene. Germline lookup yields CDR1 GTSNPN and CDR2 SVGIG (reference sequence). V was trimmed by 5 bases and J by 0 bases, leaving 10 bases between them. The CDR3 spans 13 residues. Based on the CDR3 plus reference TRBV30 and TRBJ1-1, the full variable domain is SQTIHQWPATLVQPVGSPLSLECTVEGTSNPNLYWYRQAAGRGLQLLFYSVGIGQISSEVPQNLSASRPQDRQFILSSKKLLLSDSGFYLCAWQVYMNTEAFFGQGTRLTVV.

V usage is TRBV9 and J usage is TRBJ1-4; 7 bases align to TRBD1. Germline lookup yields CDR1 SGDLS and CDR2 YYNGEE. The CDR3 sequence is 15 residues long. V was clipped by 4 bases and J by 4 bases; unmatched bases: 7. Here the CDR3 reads CASSTTGTVNEKLFF. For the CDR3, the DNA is TGTGCCAGCAGCACCACCGGGACAGTTAATGAAAAACTGTTTTTT. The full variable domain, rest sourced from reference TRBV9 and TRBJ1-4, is DSGVTQTPKHLITATGQRVTLRCSPRSGDLSVYWYQQSLDQGLQFLIQYYNGEERAKGNILERFSAQQFPDLHSELNLSSLELGDSALYFCASSTTGTVNEKLFFGSGTQLSVL.

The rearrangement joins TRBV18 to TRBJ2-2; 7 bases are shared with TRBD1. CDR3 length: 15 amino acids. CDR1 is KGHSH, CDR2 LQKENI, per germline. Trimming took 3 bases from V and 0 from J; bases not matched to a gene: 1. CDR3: CASSPGTANTGELFF. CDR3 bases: TGTGCCAGCTCACCCGGGACAGCGAACACCGGGGAGCTGTTTTTT.

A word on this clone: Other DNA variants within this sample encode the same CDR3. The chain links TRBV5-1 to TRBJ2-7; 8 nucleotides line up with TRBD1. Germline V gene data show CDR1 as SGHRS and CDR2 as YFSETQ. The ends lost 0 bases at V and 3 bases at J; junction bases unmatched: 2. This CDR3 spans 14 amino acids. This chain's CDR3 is CASSLGTGFYEQYF. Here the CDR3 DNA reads TGCGCCAGCAGCTTGGGGACAGGGTTCTACGAGCAGTACTTC.

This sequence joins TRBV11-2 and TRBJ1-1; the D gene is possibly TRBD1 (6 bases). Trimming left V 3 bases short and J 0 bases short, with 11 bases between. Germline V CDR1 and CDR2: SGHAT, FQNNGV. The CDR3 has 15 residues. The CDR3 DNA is TGTGCCAGCAGCTTCCCCGGGACACTGAACACTGAAGCTTTCTTT. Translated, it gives CASSFPGTLNTEAFF.

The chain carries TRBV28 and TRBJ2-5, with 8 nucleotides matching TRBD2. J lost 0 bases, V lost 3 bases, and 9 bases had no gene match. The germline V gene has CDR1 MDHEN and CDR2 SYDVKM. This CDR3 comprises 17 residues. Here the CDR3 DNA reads TGTGCCAGCAGTTTGGTAGGGCGGGGGGCGTACCAAGAGACCCAGTACTTC. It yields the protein CASSLVGRGAYQETQYF.